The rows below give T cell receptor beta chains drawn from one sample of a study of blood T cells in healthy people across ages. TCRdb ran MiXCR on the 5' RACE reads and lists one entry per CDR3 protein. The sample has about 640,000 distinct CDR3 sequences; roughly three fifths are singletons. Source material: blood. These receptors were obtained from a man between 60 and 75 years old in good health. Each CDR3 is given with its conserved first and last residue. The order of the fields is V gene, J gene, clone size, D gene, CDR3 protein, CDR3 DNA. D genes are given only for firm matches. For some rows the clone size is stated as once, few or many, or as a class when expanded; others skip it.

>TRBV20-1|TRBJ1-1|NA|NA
CSAMRGRNTEAFF
TGCAGTGCTATGAGGGGCCGGAACACTGAAGCTTTCTTT
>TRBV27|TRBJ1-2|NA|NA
CASSLDRGLGGYTF
TGTGCCAGCAGTTTAGATAGGGGCCTCGGGGGCTACACCTTC
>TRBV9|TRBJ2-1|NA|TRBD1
CASSGVGQGVDEQFF
TGTGCCAGCAGCGGAGTTGGACAGGGTGTGGATGAGCAGTTCTTC
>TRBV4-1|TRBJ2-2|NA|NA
CASTRGRTGELFF
TGCGCAAGCACCCGTGGCAGAACCGGGGAGCTGTTTTTT
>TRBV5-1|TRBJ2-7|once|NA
CASSSTGSSYEQYF
TGCGCCAGCAGCTCAACAGGGAGCTCCTACGAGCAGTACTTC
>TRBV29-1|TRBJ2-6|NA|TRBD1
CSVRGTGAGANVLTF
TGCAGCGTCCGCGGGACAGGGGCTGGGGCCAACGTCCTGACTTTC
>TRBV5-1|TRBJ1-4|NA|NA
CASSLTGSGDERPFF
TGCGCCAGCAGCTTAACAGGGAGTGGCGATGAAAGACCGTTTTTT
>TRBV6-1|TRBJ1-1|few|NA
CASSPRVVAEAFF
TGTGCCAGCAGCCCGAGGGTAGTGGCTGAAGCTTTCTTT
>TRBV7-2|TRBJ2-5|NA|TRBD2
CASRPTSFETQYF
TGTGCCAGCAGACCGACTAGCTTTGAGACCCAGTACTTC
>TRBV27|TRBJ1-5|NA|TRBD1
CASSGRQGVNQPQHF
TGTGCCAGCAGTGGGCGACAGGGGGTCAATCAGCCCCAGCATTTT
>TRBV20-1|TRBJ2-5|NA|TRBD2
CSARGEGPQETQYF
TGCAGTGCTAGAGGGGAGGGCCCTCAAGAGACCCAGTACTTC
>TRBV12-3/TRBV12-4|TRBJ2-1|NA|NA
CASSPGAPLANEQFF
TGTGCCAGCAGCCCCGGGGCTCCGCTGGCCAATGAGCAGTTCTTC
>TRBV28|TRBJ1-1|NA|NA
CASSHGLLRTEAFF
TGTGCCAGCAGCCACGGACTTTTGCGGACTGAAGCTTTCTTT
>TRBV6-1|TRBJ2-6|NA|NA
CASSELRRSSGANVLTF
TGTGCCAGCAGTGAATTGAGACGTAGCTCTGGGGCCAACGTCCTGACTTTC
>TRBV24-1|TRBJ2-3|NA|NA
CATSDPGLTDLSGTDTQYF
TGTGCCACCAGTGATCCCGGGCTGACCGACCTATCGGGCACAGATACGCAGTATTTT
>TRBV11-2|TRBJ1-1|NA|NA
CASSLEPIGTEAFF
TGTGCCAGCAGCTTAGAACCGATTGGCACTGAAGCTTTCTTT
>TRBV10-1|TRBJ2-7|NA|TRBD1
CASSVTGATEQYF
TGCGCCAGCAGTGTGACAGGGGCGACCGAGCAGTACTTC
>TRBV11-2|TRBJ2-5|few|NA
CASSAGLHRETQYF
TGTGCCAGCAGCGCGGGACTCCATAGGGAGACCCAGTACTTC
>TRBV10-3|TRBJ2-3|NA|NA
CAITGGTRVADTQYF
TGTGCCATCACCGGCGGTACGAGGGTCGCAGATACGCAGTATTTT
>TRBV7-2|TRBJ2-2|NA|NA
CASTPGQNTGELFF
TGTGCCAGCACCCCCGGACAAAACACCGGGGAGCTGTTTTTT
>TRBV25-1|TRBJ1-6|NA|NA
CASSEAMPGQSPLHF
TGTGCCAGCAGTGAGGCCATGCCAGGGCAATCACCCCTCCACTTT
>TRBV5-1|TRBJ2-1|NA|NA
CASSPGVANEQFF
TGCGCCAGCAGCCCCGGGGTGGCCAATGAGCAGTTCTTC
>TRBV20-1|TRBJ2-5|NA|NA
CSAVPTEEQETQYF
TGCAGTGCCGTCCCGACAGAGGAGCAAGAGACCCAGTACTTC
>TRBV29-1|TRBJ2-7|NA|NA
CSVSAPITYEQYF
TGTAGCGTTTCCGCACCTATTACCTACGAGCAGTACTTC
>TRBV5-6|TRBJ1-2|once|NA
CASSLTHSDGYTF
TGTGCCAGCAGCTTGACCCATTCAGATGGCTACACCTTC
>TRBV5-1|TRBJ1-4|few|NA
CASSFVPGPGNEKLFF
TGCGCCAGCAGCTTCGTCCCGGGCCCGGGAAATGAAAAACTGTTTTTT
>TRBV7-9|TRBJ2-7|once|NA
CASSLSGRLYKQYF
TGTGCCAGCAGCTTATCCGGACGGCTCTACAAGCAGTACTTC
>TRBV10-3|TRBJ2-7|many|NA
CAISESGYEQYF
TGTGCCATCAGTGAGTCGGGCTACGAGCAGTACTTC
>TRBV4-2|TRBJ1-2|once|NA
CASSQYSVQGYTF
TGTGCCAGCAGCCAATATAGCGTACAAGGCTACACCTTC
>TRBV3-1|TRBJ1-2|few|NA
CASSQDPSVYGYTF
TGTGCCAGCAGCCAAGATCCTTCCGTCTATGGCTACACCTTC
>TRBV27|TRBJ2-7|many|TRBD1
CASSLGTGYEQYF
TGTGCCAGCAGTCTCGGGACAGGTTACGAGCAGTACTTC
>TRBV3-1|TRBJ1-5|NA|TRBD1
CASSQDRRGQPQHF
TGTGCCAGCAGCCAGGACAGGAGAGGTCAGCCCCAGCATTTT
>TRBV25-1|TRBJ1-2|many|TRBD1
CASTRTGFGYGYTF
TGTGCCAGCACCAGGACAGGGTTCGGCTATGGCTACACCTTC
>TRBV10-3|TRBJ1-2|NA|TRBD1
CAISDLGQGNYGYTF
TGTGCCATCAGTGACCTAGGACAGGGTAACTATGGCTACACCTTC
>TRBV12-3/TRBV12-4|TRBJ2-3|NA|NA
CARRSLLSTDTQYF
TGTGCCAGAAGGAGCCTTCTTTCCACAGATACGCAGTATTTT
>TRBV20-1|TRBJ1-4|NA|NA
CSARRGSTNEKLFF
TGCAGTGCTAGGAGGGGTTCGACTAATGAAAAACTGTTTTTT
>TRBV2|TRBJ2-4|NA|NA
CASSETKGKNIQYF
TGTGCCAGCAGTGAGACCAAAGGAAAAAACATTCAGTACTTC
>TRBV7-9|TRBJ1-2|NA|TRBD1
CASSRFGDSNYGYTF
TGTGCCAGCAGCCGATTCGGGGACAGCAATTATGGCTACACCTTC
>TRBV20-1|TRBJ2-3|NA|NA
CSAQMEADTQYF
TGCAGTGCGCAGATGGAGGCAGATACGCAGTATTTT
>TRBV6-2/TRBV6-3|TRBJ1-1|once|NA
CASSDTAGAEAFF
TGTGCCAGCAGTGACACGGCGGGAGCTGAAGCTTTCTTT
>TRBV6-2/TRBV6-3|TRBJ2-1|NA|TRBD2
CASSYSPAGGHGSEQFF
TGTGCCAGCAGTTACTCGCCAGCGGGGGGCCACGGGAGTGAGCAGTTCTTC
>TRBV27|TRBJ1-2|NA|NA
CASSLNPEANYGYTF
TGTGCCAGCAGTCTCAACCCCGAAGCTAACTATGGCTACACCTTC
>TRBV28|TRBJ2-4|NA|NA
CASSPYSMAKNIQYF
TGTGCCAGCAGTCCCTACAGCATGGCCAAAAACATTCAGTACTTC